One T cell receptor beta chain is described in this entry. Its antigen remains unknown. The entry originates in a study of shared clonotypes between healthy human individuals. The study ran the assay at deep level. TCRdb keeps only in-frame clones here, not all; method: immunoSEQ multiplex PCR. This table has approximately 2.5 million clones, 93% appearing once. Findings and limits, study-wide: Sequencing depth was expected to affect clonotype sharing among donors. On the whole, naive subsets had larger estimated richness than memory subsets had.

The germline V gene has CDR1 SGHTA and CDR2 FQGNSA. CDR3 length equals 16 residues. The V and J ends lost 5 bases and 10 bases, in that order; junction bases with no gene match: 9. This chain connects TRBV7-2 to TRBJ2-1; TRBD2 matches 15 bases. Sequenced: naive CD4+ T cells from PBMCs. The subset denotes: CD45RA+ positively selected. The sequence was obtained from a man aged 18 to 30 in good health. Some clones in this sample may be carry-over from other donors' samples. CDR3 in amino acids: CASSTRTSGRVSEQFF. CDR3 DNA: TGTGCCAGCAGCACCCGGACTAGCGGGAGGGTTTCGGAGCAGTTCTTC.